What follows are 23 T cell receptor beta chains derived from one specimen sequenced in a study of cytomegalovirus exposure and HLA in healthy donors. With 60 Vbeta and 13 Jbeta primers, the PCR was carried out. The table came from immunoSEQ multiplex PCR; TCRdb's copy has only in-frame clones and leaves some out. The sample carries fewer than 200,000 clones, about four fifths recorded once. Material for sequencing was PBMCs. The source is a woman under 30 in good health and CMV-seropositive.

The rearrangement links TRBV7-2 to TRBJ2-2; TRBD2 might be the D (5 bases). The CDR3 has 14 residues. Trimming took off 5 bases at V and 6 bases at J, with 13 bases between the two ends. Germline lookup yields CDR1 SGHTA and CDR2 FQGNSA. The CDR3 reads CASSPEIGAGELFF. For the CDR3, the DNA is TGTGCCAGCAGCCCCGAGATCGGGGCCGGGGAGCTGTTTTTT.

This chain joins TRBV7-6 and TRBJ1-5, with a tentative D call TRBD1 (5 bases). Germline V gene lookup returns CDR1 SGHVS and CDR2 FNYEAQ. V lost 1 base and J 4 bases, leaving 17 bases between the germline ends. CDR3 length: 17 amino acids. The CDR3 DNA sequence: TGTGCCAGCAGCTTAGGGGTACGGGGGGAAAGGAATCAGCCCCAGCATTTT. Translated: CASSLGVRGERNQPQHF.

This sequence joins TRBV2 and TRBJ2-5, with D possibly being TRBD2 (5 bases). Trimming left V 3 bases short and J 4 bases short, with 21 bases between. The CDR3 is 17 amino acids. Germline V lookup: CDR1 SNHLY, CDR2 FYNNEI. The CDR3 reads CASSDRSYSTRGETQYF. CDR3 DNA: TGTGCCAGCAGTGACCGGTCCTATTCAACTCGGGGAGAGACCCAGTACTTC.

The chain uses TRBV11-3 and TRBJ1-5; possibly TRBD1 for D (5 bases). The germline V and J ends were trimmed by 6 bases and 0 bases, with 24 bases remaining between them. The CDR3 sequence is 19 residues long. Germline V gene sequence: CDR1 SGHNT, CDR2 YENEEA. The CDR3 loop reads CASRCIAGILDHSNQPQHF. Written as DNA, the CDR3 is TGTGCCAGCAGATGTATCGCAGGGATACTGGACCATAGCAATCAGCCCCAGCATTTT.

V usage is TRBV5-1 and J usage is TRBJ2-2; D is possibly TRBD1 (6 bases). This CDR3 spans 14 amino acids. The V and J ends lost 5 bases and 1 base respectively, with 9 bases between them. Germline V gene data show CDR1 as SGHRS and CDR2 as YFSETQ. The CDR3 sequence: CASRPGENTGELFF. The CDR3 DNA reads TGCGCCAGCAGACCAGGGGAGAACACCGGGGAGCTGTTTTTT.

Written as DNA, the CDR3 is TGCGCCAGCAGCTTGCACACAGAAAATGAAAAACTGTTTTTT. It yields the protein CASSLHTENEKLFF. V gene TRBV5-1 combines with J gene TRBJ1-4; no clear D. This CDR3 comprises 14 residues. Germline assignment: CDR1 SGHRS and CDR2 YFSETQ. Trimming stripped 1 base from V and 5 bases from J, with 9 bases between.

This chain connects TRBV11-1 to TRBJ2-7; possibly TRBD2 for D (6 bases). Germline CDR1 reads SGHAT; CDR2 reads FQDESV (reference sequence). The V end was cut by 4 bases, the J end by 2 bases, with 12 bases between. This CDR3 region has 14 residues. CDR3 in DNA: TGTGCCAGCAGCTCCGGCTGGGGGGCCTACGAGCAGTACTTC. It is translated as CASSSGWGAYEQYF.

The chain joins TRBV10-3 to TRBJ1-3; 7 bases align to TRBD1. With 10 bases clipped from V and 1 base from J, the junction kept 4 bases outside the gene matches. The germline V gene encodes CDR1 ENHRY and CDR2 SYGVKD. The CDR3 totals 13 residues. CDR3 amino acids: CATETGSGNTIYF. The CDR3 DNA sequence: TGTGCCACCGAGACAGGGTCTGGAAACACCATATATTTT.

The chain joins TRBV5-8 to TRBJ2-5, with D tentatively TRBD2 (5 bases). The CDR3 totals 13 residues. Germline-derived CDR1 and CDR2 are SGHTS and YDEGEE. Deletions cut 4 bases from V and 4 bases from J, with 11 bases between. For the CDR3, the DNA is TGTGCCAGCAGCCCGAGGGTATCAGAGACCCAGTACTTC. Its translation is CASSPRVSETQYF.

This clone occurred a few times. The chain couples TRBV7-6 to TRBJ2-5, with TRBD2 identical over 8 bases. V dropped 5 bases and J dropped 2; count of bases not matched to a gene: 7. The length of the CDR3 is 15 residues. Germline CDR1 and CDR2: SGHVS and FNYEAQ. The CDR3 reads CASSRGGGYQETQYF. The CDR3 nucleotides read TGTGCCAGCAGCCGCGGCGGGGGGTATCAAGAGACCCAGTACTTC.

The V call is TRBV11-2, the J call TRBJ1-3; tentative D call: TRBD1 (6 bases). Germline V lookup: CDR1 SGHAT, CDR2 FQNNGV. The CDR3 loop spans 15 amino acids. Trimming removed 1 base at V and 4 bases at J, with 11 bases between. The CDR3: CASSLGQGYGNTIYF. In nucleotides, the CDR3 is TGTGCCAGCAGCTTAGGGCAGGGGTACGGAAACACCATATATTTT.

The chain employs TRBV9 and TRBJ2-3, with 9 bases lining up with TRBD2. V was clipped by 0 bases and J by 4 bases; unmatched bases: 9. The CDR3 sequence is 17 residues long. Looked up from germline, CDR1 is SGDLS and CDR2 is YYNGEE. This chain's CDR3 is CASSVAGAGGRADTQYF. In nucleotides, the CDR3 is TGTGCCAGCAGCGTAGCTGGGGCGGGGGGGCGGGCAGATACGCAGTATTTT.

The chain recombines TRBV19 with TRBJ1-2; D unresolved. V lost 3 bases and J lost 7, with 15 bases in between. Germline V gene sequence: CDR1 LNHDA, CDR2 SQIVND (reference sequence). The CDR3 length is 14 residues. CDR3 DNA sequence: TGTGCCAGTAGTATTGGTGGGCAGGTGCTTGGCTACACCTTC. As protein: CASSIGGQVLGYTF.

The rearrangement joins TRBV4-2 to TRBJ1-4; D perhaps matches TRBD1 (6 bases). Trimming took off 2 bases at V and 5 bases at J, with 12 bases between the two ends. This CDR3 region has 15 residues. Germline CDR1 is LGHNA and CDR2 is YNFKEQ. The CDR3 region has the DNA TGTGCCAGCAGCCAAAAAGGGGGATTCAATGAAAAACTGTTTTTT. Its protein is CASSQKGGFNEKLFF.

CDR3: CASSVVGQGPETLNSPLHF. The CDR3 DNA reads TGTGCCAGCAGCGTTGTGGGACAGGGGCCCGAGACCCTAAATTCACCCCTCCACTTT. The V gene is TRBV28, the J gene TRBJ1-6; 10 bases are shared with TRBD1. The V and J ends lost 6 bases and 7 bases, in that order; junction bases with no gene match: 18. Germline loops: CDR1 MDHEN, CDR2 SYDVKM. This CDR3 is 19 amino acids long.

This clone was recorded a few times. The chain joins TRBV11-1 to TRBJ1-6; D unresolved. V was clipped by 5 bases and J by 5 bases, with 19 bases between them. CDR1 and CDR2 from the germline V gene are SGHAT and FQDESV (reference sequence). This CDR3 comprises 17 residues. CDR3 DNA: TGTGCCAGCAGCAAACGGGAAGGTCTAACCAATAATTCACCCCTCCACTTT. Translating gives CASSKREGLTNNSPLHF.

This clone was counted a single time. This chain joins TRBV11-3 and TRBJ2-1; TRBD2 matches 10 bases. V dropped 2 bases and J dropped 6; count of bases not matched to a gene: 4. The germline gives CDR1 SGHNT, CDR2 YENEEA. This CDR3 has 15 amino acids. Here the CDR3 reads CASSLFSGGGNEQFF. The CDR3 DNA reads TGTGCCAGCAGCTTATTCAGCGGGGGGGGCAATGAGCAGTTCTTC.

V and J are TRBV5-4 and TRBJ2-5; TRBD2 is a possible D gene (6 bases). Per the germline V gene, CDR1 is SGHNT and CDR2 is YYREEE (reference sequence). The ends were cut back, 1 base at V and 0 bases at J, with 16 bases in the middle. This CDR3 has 17 amino acids. The CDR3 DNA reads as TGTGCCAGCAGCTTGTTACCGGAGGGGACCCACCAAGAGACCCAGTACTTC. Translated: CASSLLPEGTHQETQYF. Supplemented by reference TRBV5-4 and TRBJ2-5, the full variable domain reads ETGVTQSPTHLIKTRGQQVTLRCSSQSGHNTVSWYQQALGQGPQFIFQYYREEENGRGNFPPRFSGLQFPNYSSELNVNALELDDSALYLCASSLLPEGTHQETQYFGPGTRLLVL.

The rearrangement links TRBV12-5 to TRBJ2-1; D might be TRBD2 (6 bases). The CDR3 is 16 residues long. Trimming removed 0 bases at V and 10 bases at J, with 19 bases between. CDR1 and CDR2 from the germline V gene are LGHNT and FRNRAP. As DNA, the CDR3 is TGTGCTAGTGGTTTGGTACTGGCGGAGGGGCCGGGGGAGCAGTTCTTC. It encodes CASGLVLAEGPGEQFF.

This clone was counted only a few times. This chain uses TRBV28 with TRBJ2-2; D is uncertain. Deletions cut 10 bases from V and 4 bases from J, with 13 bases between. This CDR3 spans 13 amino acids. Germline V lookup: CDR1 MDHEN, CDR2 SYDVKM. The CDR3, as DNA: TGTGCCACCCGAGGTTGGTCCACCGGGGAGCTGTTTTTT. Protein: CATRGWSTGELFF. The full variable domain, its missing parts supplied by reference TRBV28 and TRBJ2-2, is DVKVTQSSRYLVKRTGEKVFLECVQDMDHENMFWYRQDPGLGLRLIYFSYDVKMKEKGDIPEGYSVSREKKERFSLILESASTNQTSMYLCATRGWSTGELFFGEGSRLTVL.

The chain has TRBV28 and TRBJ2-7; D gene uncertain. Deletions cut 5 bases from V and 4 bases from J, with 9 bases between. The CDR3 runs 12 residues. Germline V lookup: CDR1 MDHEN, CDR2 SYDVKM. The CDR3 region has the DNA TGTGCCAGCAGTCTAGTTGTGTACGAGCAGTACTTC. It is translated as CASSLVVYEQYF.

A remark on this clone: This CDR3 is also generated by other DNA sequences in the sample. V gene TRBV6-5 combines with J gene TRBJ1-1; unclear D gene. Germline lookup yields CDR1 MNHEY and CDR2 SVGAGI. The CDR3 consists of 14 residues. Trimming removed 3 bases at V and 4 bases at J, with 12 bases between. The CDR3 region is CASSYRGVGTEAFF. The CDR3 nucleotides read TGTGCCAGCAGTTATCGGGGTGTTGGCACTGAAGCTTTCTTT.

The V call is TRBV28, the J call TRBJ2-1, with 10 positions matching TRBD2. Germline V gene sequence: CDR1 MDHEN, CDR2 SYDVKM. The J segment lost 9 bases and the V segment lost 7 bases, leaving 12 bases of the junction unmatched. The CDR3 consists of 15 residues. The CDR3 DNA sequence: TGTGCCAGCATCGGGCCCCTAGCGGGGGAACTTGAGCAGTTCTTC. Protein product: CASIGPLAGELEQFF.